A selection of T cell receptor beta chains follows, all from one sample in a study of CD8+ T cells in alopecia areata. Assay used: immunoSEQ multiplex PCR; TCRdb lists only in-frame clones, some missing. The data hold roughly 150,000 clones, with about 50% observed a single time. Material: CD8+ T cells sorted from blood, obtained at week 0. The receptors come from a human donor with alopecia areata. The CDR3 runs from the conserved cysteine through the conserved F or W. D genes are given only for firm matches. Size is omitted from some rows. Given values are once, few, many or a class for expanded clones.

TRBV7-3	once	NA	TRBJ2-1	TGTGCCAGCAGCTACTCGGGGAATGAGCAGTTCTTC	CASSYSGNEQFF
TRBV6-1	few	NA	TRBJ1-5	TGTGCCAGCAGTGAAGGGGGCGAGATATATAGCAATCAGCCCCAGCATTTT	CASSEGGEIYSNQPQHF
TRBV6-5	NA	NA	TRBJ1-2	TGTGCCGGCAGTAATCCAGGGAGTGCGAATGGCTACACCTTC	CAGSNPGSANGYTF
TRBV4-1	NA	TRBD1	TRBJ2-1	TGCGCCAGCAGCCCGGGACAGGGGAGGGGTGAGCAGTTCTTC	CASSPGQGRGEQFF
TRBV30	few	NA	TRBJ2-2	TGTGCCTGGAGTCCGGAAGGGAGGTACACCGGGGAGCTGTTTTTT	CAWSPEGRYTGELFF
TRBV29-1	few	NA	TRBJ2-5	TGCAGCGTTGGCCGTCGGGGTCTAGAAGTAGAGACCCAGTACTTC	CSVGRRGLEVETQYF
TRBV13	few	NA	TRBJ2-1	TGTGCCAGCAGCTTAGCCGAAGGGGTTGCTAATGAGCAGTTCTTC	CASSLAEGVANEQFF
TRBV29-1	NA	NA	TRBJ1-2	TGCAGCGCAACCCCCACGCAGGAAGGCTACACCTTC	CSATPTQEGYTF
TRBV18	NA	NA	TRBJ1-1	TGTGCCAGCTCACCAACCGCGGGACGGGGCGCTGAAGCTTTCTTT	CASSPTAGRGAEAFF
TRBV6-6	NA	NA	TRBJ1-4	TGTGCCAGCAGCTCCGGCGGGGGACTTAATGAAAAACTGTTTTTT	CASSSGGGLNEKLFF
TRBV29-1	few	NA	TRBJ1-1	TGCAGCGTTGCCCCCAGGATCACTGAAGCTTTCTTT	CSVAPRITEAFF
TRBV27	NA	NA	TRBJ2-7	TGTGCCAGCAGTGGGGATTCCTACGAGCAGTACTTC	CASSGDSYEQYF
TRBV4-2	NA	NA	TRBJ2-6	TGTGCCAGCAGCCCTAATGACAGGAGCTCTGGGGCCAACGTCCTGACTTTC	CASSPNDRSSGANVLTF
TRBV7-9	few	NA	TRBJ1-3	TGTGCAATCGGAAACACCATATATTTT	CAIGNTIYF
TRBV30	NA	NA	TRBJ2-1	TGTGCCTGGAGTGTAGGAGCAGTTATCAATGAGCAGTTCTTC	CAWSVGAVINEQFF
TRBV6-6	NA	NA	TRBJ2-3	TGTGCCAGCAGTTACACGGGGCCCCGGGATACGCAGTATTTT	CASSYTGPRDTQYF
TRBV7-2	few	NA	TRBJ2-3	TGTGCCAGCAGAGGATCGCCCACAGATACGCAGTATTTT	CASRGSPTDTQYF
TRBV6-6	few	NA	TRBJ2-2	TGTGCCAGCAGTTACGGGTCTCCTAACACCGGGGAGCTGTTTTTT	CASSYGSPNTGELFF
TRBV29-1	NA	NA	TRBJ2-7	TGCAGCGAGGAACAAGGGTGCAGTGCCATCGAGGTATGCGAGCAGTACTTC	CSEEQGCSAIEVCEQYF
TRBV4-1	NA	NA	TRBJ1-4	TGCGCCAGCAGCCAAGAGATGGGAGCGAATGAAAAACTGTTTTTT	CASSQEMGANEKLFF
TRBV27	NA	NA	TRBJ1-6	TGTGCCAGCAGTTTGGGGGGGGTTTATAATTCACCCCTCCACTTT	CASSLGGVYNSPLHF
TRBV30	NA	NA	TRBJ2-7	TGTGCCTGGAGGGAGGGTAACGAGCAGTACTTC	CAWREGNEQYF
TRBV29-1	NA	TRBD1	TRBJ1-2	TGCAGCGTTGTCGGACAGGGGGCGATAGGCTACACCTTC	CSVVGQGAIGYTF
TRBV27	NA	TRBD2	TRBJ2-7	TGTGCCAGCAGTCCCGCTGCGGGGGGCTACGAGCAGTACTTC	CASSPAAGGYEQYF
TRBV11-2	NA	NA	TRBJ2-7	TGTGCCAGCAGCTTAGACGGGGTCTACGAGCAGTACTTC	CASSLDGVYEQYF
TRBV28	NA	NA	TRBJ1-4	TGTGCCAGCAGTTTACGGGAAGATGAAAAACTGTTTTTT	CASSLREDEKLFF
TRBV5-4	few	NA	TRBJ2-3	TGTGCCAGCAGCTGGGGGTCAGATACGCAGTATTTT	CASSWGSDTQYF
TRBV4-3	NA	NA	TRBJ2-1	TGCGCCAGCAGCCAAGCCCGGGACAATGAGCAGTTCTTC	CASSQARDNEQFF
TRBV13	NA	NA	TRBJ2-6	TGTGCCAGCAGTTTGAAGGGTTCTGGGGCCAACGTCCTGACTTTC	CASSLKGSGANVLTF